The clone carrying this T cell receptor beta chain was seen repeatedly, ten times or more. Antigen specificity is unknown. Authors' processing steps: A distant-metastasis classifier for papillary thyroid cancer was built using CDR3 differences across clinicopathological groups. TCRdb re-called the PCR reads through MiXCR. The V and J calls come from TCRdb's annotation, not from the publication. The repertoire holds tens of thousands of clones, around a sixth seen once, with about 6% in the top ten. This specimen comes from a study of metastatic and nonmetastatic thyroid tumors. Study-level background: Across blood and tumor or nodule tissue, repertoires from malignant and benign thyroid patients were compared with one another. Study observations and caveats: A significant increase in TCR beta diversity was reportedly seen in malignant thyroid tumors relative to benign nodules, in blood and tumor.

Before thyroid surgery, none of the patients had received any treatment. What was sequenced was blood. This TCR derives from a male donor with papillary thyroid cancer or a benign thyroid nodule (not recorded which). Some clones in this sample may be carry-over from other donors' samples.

CDR3 protein: CASRRRQSNTEAFF. The DNA of the CDR3 is TGTGCCAGCAGGAGACGCCAGTCGAACACTGAAGCTTTCTTT. This chain connects TRBV11-2 to TRBJ1-1, with D hard to call. The V end was cut by 6 bases, the J end by 1 base, with 12 bases between. Germline V gene lookup returns CDR1 SGHAT and CDR2 FQNNGV. The CDR3 runs to 14 residues.